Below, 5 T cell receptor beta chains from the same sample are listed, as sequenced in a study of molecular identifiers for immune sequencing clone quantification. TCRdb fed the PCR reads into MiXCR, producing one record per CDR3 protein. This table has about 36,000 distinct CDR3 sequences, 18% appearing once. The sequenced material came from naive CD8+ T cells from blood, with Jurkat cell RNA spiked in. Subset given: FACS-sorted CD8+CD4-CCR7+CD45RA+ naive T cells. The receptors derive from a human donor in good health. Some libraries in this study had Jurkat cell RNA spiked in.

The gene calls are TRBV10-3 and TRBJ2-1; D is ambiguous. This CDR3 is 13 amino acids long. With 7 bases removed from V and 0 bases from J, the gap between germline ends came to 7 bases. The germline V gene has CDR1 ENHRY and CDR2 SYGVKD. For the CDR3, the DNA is TGTGCCATCAACCCCGACTCCTACAATGAGCAGTTCTTC. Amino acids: CAINPDSYNEQFF.

CDR3 sequence (DNA): TGTGCCAGCAGTGGATCGAGGGGCAAAAACATTCAGTACTTC. Protein product: CASSGSRGKNIQYF. The chain recombines TRBV2 with TRBJ2-4; TRBD1 or TRBD2 may be the D gene (5 bases each). Germline V gene lookup returns CDR1 SNHLY and CDR2 FYNNEI. CDR3 length equals 14 residues. Trimming cost V 4 bases and J 3 bases, with 10 bases left between them.

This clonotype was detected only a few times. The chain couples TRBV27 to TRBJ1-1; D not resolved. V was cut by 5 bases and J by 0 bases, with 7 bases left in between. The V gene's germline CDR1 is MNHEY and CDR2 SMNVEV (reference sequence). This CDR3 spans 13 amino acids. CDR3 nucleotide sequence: TGTGCCAGCAGTGCCGTGGTGAACACTGAAGCTTTCTTT. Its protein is CASSAVVNTEAFF.

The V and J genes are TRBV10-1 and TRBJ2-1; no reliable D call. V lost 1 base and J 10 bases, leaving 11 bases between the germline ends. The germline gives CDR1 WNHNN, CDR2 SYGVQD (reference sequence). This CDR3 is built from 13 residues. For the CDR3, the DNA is TGCGCCAGCAGTGAGTTGGGTTCGGGCGAGCAGTTCTTC. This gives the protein CASSELGSGEQFF.

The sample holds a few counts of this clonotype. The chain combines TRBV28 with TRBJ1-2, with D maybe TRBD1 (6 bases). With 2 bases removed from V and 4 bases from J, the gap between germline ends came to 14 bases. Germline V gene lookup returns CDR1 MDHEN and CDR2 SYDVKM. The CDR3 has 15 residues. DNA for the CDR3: TGTGCCAGCAGTTTACCCCCATCAGGGGCCTATGGCTACACCTTC. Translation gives CASSLPPSGAYGYTF.